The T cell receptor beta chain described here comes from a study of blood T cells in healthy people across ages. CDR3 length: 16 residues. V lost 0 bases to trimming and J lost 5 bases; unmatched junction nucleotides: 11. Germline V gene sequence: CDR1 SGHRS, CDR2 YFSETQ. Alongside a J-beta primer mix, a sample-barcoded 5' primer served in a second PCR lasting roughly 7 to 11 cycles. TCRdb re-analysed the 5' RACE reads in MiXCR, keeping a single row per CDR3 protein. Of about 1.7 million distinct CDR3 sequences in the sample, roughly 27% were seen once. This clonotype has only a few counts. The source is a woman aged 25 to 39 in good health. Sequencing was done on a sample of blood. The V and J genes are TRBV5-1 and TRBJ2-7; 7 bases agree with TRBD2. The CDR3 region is CASSLAGRGRNHEQYF. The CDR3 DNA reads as TGCGCCAGCAGCTTGGCGGGGAGGGGCCGCAATCACGAGCAGTACTTC.